This T cell receptor (beta chain) derives from a study of coeliac disease. Notes on the study in general: Active celiac intraepithelial and lamina propria samples had lower TRB and TRG clonality than control samples. The authors considered this approach unsuitable for unbiased detection of gliadin-specific T cells. Intraepithelial and lamina propria fractions were not highly pure.

This clone occurred a few times. Its cognate antigen is unknown. Each fraction contributed one roughly 500,000-cell aliquot for sequencing. The CDR3 spans 14 residues. The V end was cut by 2 bases, the J end by 1 base, with 8 bases between. CDR1 is MNHEY and CDR2 is SVGAGI in the germline V gene. Sequencing was performed with immunoSEQ multiplex PCR; in TCRdb, only in-frame clones are kept and a portion is missing. The sample yields thousands of clones, roughly 69% seen once. The receptor's source is a man aged 30 to 45 with celiac disease. Sequencing was carried out using lamina propria lymphocytes from the gut. The V call is TRBV6-5, the J call TRBJ1-1, with a possible D match to TRBD1 (5 bases). The CDR3: CASSYGGTNTEAFF. CDR3 bases: TGTGCCAGCAGTTACGGGGGGACGAACACTGAAGCTTTCTTT.